What follows describes a single TCR beta chain. Its antigen is still unknown. This CDR3 has 12 residues. With 3 bases removed from V and 8 bases from J, the gap between germline ends came to 10 bases. Germline V gene data show CDR1 as LNHNV and CDR2 as YYDKDF (reference sequence). One entry per CDR3 protein results from TCRdb running MiXCR on the reads. The sample includes approximately 470,000 distinct CDR3 sequences, about 42% of them seen just once. The data were taken from a study of T cell repertoires in cytomegalovirus infection. The study's findings and limits: Ex vivo, HLA-C-restricted CMV-specific TCR beta clonotypes prevailed over the rest of the response.

The V gene is TRBV15, the J gene TRBJ1-1; tentatively, D is TRBD1 (6 bases). Sequencing used cultured PBMCs, obtained from culture after CMV antigen stimulation. This clonotype was sampled from a human donor in good health (CMV status not recorded). Some clones in this sample may be carry-over from other donors' samples. CDR3 in amino acids: CATSRPGEEAFF. Written as DNA, the CDR3 is TGTGCCACCAGCAGGCCAGGGGAGGAAGCTTTCTTT.